This T cell receptor beta chain stems from a study of blood T cell repertoires in COVID-19 (dated by TCRdb to the early 2020s). Looking at the study overall: Samples from collaborators originated in the United States, Italy and Spain and spanned both the acute and convalescent phases of COVID-19. The material from the prospective study consisted of cDNA or gDNA derived from T cells, B-cell-depleted T cells, or PBMCs. The dataset comprised deeply sampled blood TCRbeta repertoires from subjects exposed to, actively infected with, or recovered from COVID-19. A freely available public database, intended as a resource for researchers studying the immune response to SARS-CoV-2, is where the repertoires were released. The samples were drawn from two sources: the first 160 participants of the ongoing ImmuneRACE study, and 1,200 or so subjects contributed by 6 global collaborators. The sample metadata nearly always contained a de-identified subject ID, COVID-19 status, age in years and sex. Where available, HLA class I and class II types were taken from metadata supplied by the sample provider and were not determined by assay-based typing.

Each collaborating institution followed its own protocols to collect whole blood in K2EDTA tubes. For TCRbeta analysis, collaborators shipped samples in one of three forms: frozen whole blood, isolated PBMCs, or DNA extracted from either of those sample types. TCRbeta CDR3 regions were amplified from genomic DNA using the immunoSEQ Assay, a bias-controlled multiplex PCR. The source study handled its data this way. The number of nucleated cells in each sample was estimated from the amplification of reference gene primers within the assay. To quantify the absolute abundance of each unique TCRbeta CDR3 rearrangement, sequence reads were collapsed and filtered. Productive Simpson clonality was computed per sample as the square root of Simpson's diversity index over productive rearrangements. Entries here come from immuneACCESS through TCRdb and include only in-frame sequences with V and J called. Some clones fail to appear in such tables; in the studies checked, an unresolved V gene covers under half of the shortfall, and the cause of the remainder is unknown. The V and J calls and the clone size are those of that table, but D and trimming were determined from the DNA. Here the sample has 200,000 or so clones; approximately 84% occur a single time. The ten biggest clones cover 6.5% to 8.5% of the sample.

This clone was recorded a few times. There is no known antigen for this receptor. Per-base quality was not reported, and no clone a single base away is much larger than it. The germline V and J ends show losses of 5 bases and 2 bases respectively, and no gene match explains 6 bases of the junction. The germline V gene (reference sequence) supplies CDR1 SGHAT and CDR2 FQDESV. The CDR3 holds 16 amino acids from the cysteine to the phenylalanine. The sequence is cut down to CDR3 DNA, 48 bases in frame from base 1. The investigation overall reported the following: The amount of clinical and demographic metadata varied by source and participant and was provided uncurated.

The sequencing input was peripheral blood. This sequence originates from a human donor with acute or convalescent COVID-19. The donor label of this sample is uncertain. This chain joins TRBV11-1 to TRBJ2-1; 10 bases in the middle match TRBD2. The CDR3 region reads CASSPASGSTYNEQFF. The DNA is as follows: TGTGCCAGCAGCCCGGCTAGCGGGAGTACCTACAATGAGCAGTTCTTC.